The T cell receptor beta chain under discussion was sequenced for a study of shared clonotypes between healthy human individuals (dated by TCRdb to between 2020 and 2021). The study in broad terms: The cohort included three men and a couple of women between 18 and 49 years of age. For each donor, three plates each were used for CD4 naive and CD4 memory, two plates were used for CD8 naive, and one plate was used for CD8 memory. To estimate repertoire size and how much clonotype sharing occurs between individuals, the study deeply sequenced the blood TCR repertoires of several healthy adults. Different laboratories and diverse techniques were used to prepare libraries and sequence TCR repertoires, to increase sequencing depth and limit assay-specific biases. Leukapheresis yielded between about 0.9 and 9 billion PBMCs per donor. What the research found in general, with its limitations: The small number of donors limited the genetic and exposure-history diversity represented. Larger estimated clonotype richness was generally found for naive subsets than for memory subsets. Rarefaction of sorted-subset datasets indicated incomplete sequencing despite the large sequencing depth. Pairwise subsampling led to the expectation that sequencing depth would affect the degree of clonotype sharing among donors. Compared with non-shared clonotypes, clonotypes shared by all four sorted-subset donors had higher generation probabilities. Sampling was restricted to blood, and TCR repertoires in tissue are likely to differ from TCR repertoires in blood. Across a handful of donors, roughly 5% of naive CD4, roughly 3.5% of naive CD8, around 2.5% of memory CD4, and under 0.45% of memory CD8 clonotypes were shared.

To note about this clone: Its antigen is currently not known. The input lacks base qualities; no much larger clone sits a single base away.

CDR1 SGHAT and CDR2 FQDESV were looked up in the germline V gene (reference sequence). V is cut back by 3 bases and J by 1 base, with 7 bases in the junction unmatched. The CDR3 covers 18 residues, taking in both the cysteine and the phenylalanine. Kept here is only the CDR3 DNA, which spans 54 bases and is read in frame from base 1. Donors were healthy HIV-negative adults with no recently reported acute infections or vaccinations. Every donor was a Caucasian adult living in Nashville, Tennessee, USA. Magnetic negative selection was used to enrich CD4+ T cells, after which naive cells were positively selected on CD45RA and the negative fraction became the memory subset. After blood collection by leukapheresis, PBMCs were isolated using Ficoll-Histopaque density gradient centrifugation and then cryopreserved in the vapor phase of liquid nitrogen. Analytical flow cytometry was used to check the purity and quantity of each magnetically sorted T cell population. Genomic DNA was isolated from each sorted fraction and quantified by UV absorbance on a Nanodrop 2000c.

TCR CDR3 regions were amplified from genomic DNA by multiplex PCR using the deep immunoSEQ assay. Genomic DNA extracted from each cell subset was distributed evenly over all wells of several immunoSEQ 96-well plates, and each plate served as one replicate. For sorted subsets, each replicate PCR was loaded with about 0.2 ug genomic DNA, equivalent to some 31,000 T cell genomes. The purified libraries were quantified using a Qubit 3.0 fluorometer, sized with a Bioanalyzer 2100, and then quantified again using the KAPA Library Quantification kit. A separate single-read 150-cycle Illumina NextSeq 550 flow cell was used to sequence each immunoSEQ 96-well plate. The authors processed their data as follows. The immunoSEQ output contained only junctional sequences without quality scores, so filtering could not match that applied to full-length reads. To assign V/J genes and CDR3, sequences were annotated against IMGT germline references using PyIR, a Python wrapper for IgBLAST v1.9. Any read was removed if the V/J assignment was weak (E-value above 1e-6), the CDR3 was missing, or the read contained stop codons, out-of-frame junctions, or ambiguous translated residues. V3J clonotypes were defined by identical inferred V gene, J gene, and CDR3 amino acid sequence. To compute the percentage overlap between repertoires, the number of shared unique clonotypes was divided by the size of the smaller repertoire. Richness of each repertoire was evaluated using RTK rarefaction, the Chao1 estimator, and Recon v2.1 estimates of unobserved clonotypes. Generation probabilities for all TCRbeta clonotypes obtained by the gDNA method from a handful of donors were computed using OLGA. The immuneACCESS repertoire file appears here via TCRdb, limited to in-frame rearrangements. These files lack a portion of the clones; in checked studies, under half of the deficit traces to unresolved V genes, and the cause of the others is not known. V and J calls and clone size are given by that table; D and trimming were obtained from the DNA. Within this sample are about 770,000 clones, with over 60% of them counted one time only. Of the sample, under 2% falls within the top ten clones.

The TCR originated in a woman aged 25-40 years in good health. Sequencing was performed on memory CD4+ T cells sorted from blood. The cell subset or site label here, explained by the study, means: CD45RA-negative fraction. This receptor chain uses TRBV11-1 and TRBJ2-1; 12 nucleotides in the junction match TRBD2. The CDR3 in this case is CASSFSTSGGISYNEQFF. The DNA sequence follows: TGTGCCAGCAGCTTTTCGACTAGCGGGGGAATATCCTACAATGAGCAGTTCTTC.